These 20 T cell receptor beta chains share one sample of origin, sequenced in a study of blood T cell repertoires in COVID-19. Only in-frame clones appear in the TCRdb table, and some are missing; sequencing was by immunoSEQ multiplex PCR. The table shows 300,000 to 500,000 clones, with nearly 90% occurring only once. Material for sequencing was PBMCs or T cells enriched from blood (not recorded which). These receptors all come from a middle-aged woman with acute COVID-19.

This chain uses TRBV25-1 with TRBJ2-7, with D possibly matching TRBD2 (6 bases). Germline V gives CDR1 MGHDK, CDR2 SYGVNS. The CDR3 runs to 14 residues. V dropped 0 bases and J dropped 6 bases, with 12 bases sitting between them. In DNA, the CDR3 is TGTGCCAGCAGTGAATATGGAGGGTCTCGCGAGCAGTACTTC. It yields the protein CASSEYGGSREQYF.

The genes are TRBV7-2 and TRBJ2-7, with TRBD2 as a possible D gene (6 bases). CDR3 length: 16 residues. With 6 bases removed from V and 7 bases from J, the gap between germline ends came to 25 bases. Germline CDR1 SGHTA, CDR2 FQGNSA. The CDR3 DNA is TGTGCCAGCAGTTCTACCGGGACGGGAGATCCTTTGGAGCAGTACTTC. Amino acids: CASSSTGTGDPLEQYF.

The rearrangement links TRBV5-6 to TRBJ1-5, with D hard to call. CDR3 length equals 15 residues. The ends were cut back, 5 bases at V and 0 bases at J, with 12 bases in the middle. Germline CDR1 SGHDT, CDR2 YYEEEE. The CDR3 region has the DNA TGTGCCAGCAGAAAACTGGTCGATAGCAATCAGCCCCAGCATTTT. Translation: CASRKLVDSNQPQHF.

This chain joins TRBV24-1 and TRBJ2-3; 7 bases fit TRBD2. The CDR3 runs 14 residues. Germline V gene sequence: CDR1 KGHDR, CDR2 SFDVKD. J gave up 1 base and V 9 bases, and 6 bases lay outside the gene matches. CDR3 sequence reads: CATPRGECTDTQYF. CDR3 nucleotides: TGTGCCACCCCTCGGGGGGAATGCACAGATACGCAGTATTTT.

The J gene is TRBJ1-1, the V gene TRBV30, with TRBD1 identical over 10 bases. The CDR3 has 14 amino acids. The germline V gene has CDR1 GTSNPN and CDR2 SVGIG (reference sequence). Losses at the gene ends were 4 bases for V and 3 bases for J; bases not matched to a gene: 5. In nucleotides, the CDR3 is TGTGCCTGGATTGAGGACAGGGGGTACACTGAAGCTTTCTTT. Translation: CAWIEDRGYTEAFF. The variable domain in full, completed from reference TRBV30 and TRBJ1-1, reads SQTIHQWPATLVQPVGSPLSLECTVEGTSNPNLYWYRQAAGRGLQLLFYSVGIGQISSEVPQNLSASRPQDRQFILSSKKLLLSDSGFYLCAWIEDRGYTEAFFGQGTRLTVV.

This rearrangement joins TRBV30 to TRBJ1-6; possibly TRBD1 for D (5 bases). V was clipped by 0 bases and J by 7 bases, with 13 bases between them. Germline V gene lookup returns CDR1 GTSNPN and CDR2 SVGIG (reference sequence). The CDR3 is made up of 15 amino acids. The CDR3 coding sequence is TGTGCCTGGAGTGTGACCAGGGCCAACAATTCACCCCTCCACTTT. Encoded protein: CAWSVTRANNSPLHF.

V gene TRBV1 combines with J gene TRBJ2-5; the table's D call of TRBD2 was not tested on the DNA. TRBV1 is described as a pseudogene. The CDR3 contains 19 residues. CDR3 amino acids: CTSSRLGRGAFTPGIPQYF. The CDR3 region has the DNA TGCACCAGCAGCCGCTTGGGGCGGGGGGCTTTTACCCCAGGAATCCCCCAGTACTTC.

The rearrangement joins TRBV18 to TRBJ2-5; possibly TRBD1 for D (6 bases). CDR3 length: 13 residues. The V gene lost 6 bases and the J gene lost 3 bases, with 11 bases spanning the gap. In germline, CDR1 is KGHSH, CDR2 LQKENI. CDR3 region: CASSLGQKETQYF. CDR3 sequence (DNA): TGTGCCAGCTCCCTCGGACAGAAAGAGACCCAGTACTTC.

The rearrangement uses TRBV18 and TRBJ1-6, with D maybe TRBD1 (5 bases). Between the trimmed V and J ends, which lost 3 bases and 5 bases, there was a span of 17 bases. The germline V gene has CDR1 KGHSH and CDR2 LQKENI. The CDR3 is 17 amino acids. The CDR3 loop reads CASSPQRQTANNSPLHF. The CDR3 coding sequence is TGTGCCAGCTCACCGCAAAGACAGACGGCCAATAATTCACCCCTCCACTTT. Complete variable domain (other parts from reference TRBV18 and TRBJ1-6): NAGVMQNPRHLVRRRGQEARLRCSPMKGHSHVYWYRQLPEEGLKFMVYLQKENIIDESGMPKERFSAEFPKEGPSILRIQQVVRGDSAAYFCASSPQRQTANNSPLHFGNGTRLTVT.

This clone has only a few counts. V is TRBV4-2 and J is TRBJ1-6; D unresolved. The V end was cut by 3 bases, the J end by 0 bases, with 9 bases between. The CDR3 contains 16 residues. The germline gives CDR1 LGHNA, CDR2 YNFKEQ. In nucleotides, the CDR3 is TGTGCCAGCAGCCAGGAGGCTAGCTCCTATAATTCACCCCTCCACTTT. It is translated as CASSQEASSYNSPLHF.

The chain uses TRBV5-6 and TRBJ1-5; TRBD1 matches at 12 bases. Germline values: CDR1 SGHDT, CDR2 YYEEEE. V gave up 4 bases and J gave up 4 bases; unmatched junction bases: 9. The CDR3 covers 17 residues. CDR3 sequence reads: CASSPGTGGLLNQPQHF. For the CDR3, the DNA is TGTGCCAGCAGCCCCGGGACAGGGGGCTTACTAAATCAGCCCCAGCATTTT. The variable domain in full, with the rest retrieved from reference TRBV5-6 and TRBJ1-5, is DAGVTQSPTHLIKTRGQQVTLRCSPKSGHDTVSWYQQALGQGPQFIFQYYEEEERQRGNFPDRFSGHQFPNYSSELNVNALLLGDSALYLCASSPGTGGLLNQPQHFGDGTRLSIL.

The CDR3 loop is CASSVGDRPNYGYTF. DNA for the CDR3: TGTGCCAGCAGCGTAGGTGACAGACCCAACTATGGCTACACCTTC. The V and J genes are TRBV9 and TRBJ1-2; D possibly corresponds to TRBD1 (5 bases). The germline V and J ends were trimmed by 0 bases and 2 bases, with 11 bases remaining between them. CDR1 is SGDLS and CDR2 is YYNGEE in the germline V gene. This CDR3 contains 15 residues. Variable domain in full (rest from reference TRBV9 and TRBJ1-2): DSGVTQTPKHLITATGQRVTLRCSPRSGDLSVYWYQQSLDQGLQFLIQYYNGEERAKGNILERFSAQQFPDLHSELNLSSLELGDSALYFCASSVGDRPNYGYTFGSGTRLTVV.

The chain has TRBV6-1 and TRBJ2-1; 7 bases fit TRBD2. Trimming removed 3 bases from V and 4 bases from J; junction bases left unmatched: 9. This CDR3 contains 16 residues. Germline CDR1 is MNHNS and CDR2 is SASEGT. CDR3 nucleotides: TGTGCCAGCAGTGATCGGCGGGCTAGCGGATACAATGAGCAGTTCTTC. Residues: CASSDRRASGYNEQFF.

The V and J genes are TRBV9 and TRBJ1-1; 7 bases align to TRBD1. Per germline, CDR1 SGDLS and CDR2 YYNGEE. The trim removed 4 bases at V and 6 bases at J, leaving 9 bases unmatched. The CDR3 has 14 amino acids. CDR3 bases: TGTGCCAGCAGCTCGACAGGGTGGCCGCCTGAAGCTTTCTTT. This translates into CASSSTGWPPEAFF.

This clone was seen only once. This sequence joins TRBV9 and TRBJ2-1; TRBD1 aligns across 12 bases. V shed 3 bases and J 8 bases; nucleotides not matched to a gene: 6. The CDR3 extends over 15 amino acids. Germline-derived CDR1 and CDR2 are SGDLS and YYNGEE. The CDR3, as DNA: TGTGCCAGCAGCGGGAGGGGGACAGGGGGCGATGAGCAGTTCTTC. This sequence encodes CASSGRGTGGDEQFF.

The genes are TRBV29-1 and TRBJ1-1; 9 positions match TRBD1. Germline V gene lookup returns CDR1 SQVTM and CDR2 ANQGSEA. The CDR3 contains 13 residues. V dropped 2 bases and J dropped 6; count of bases not matched to a gene: 4. DNA for the CDR3: TGCAGCGTTGAAACTAGGACAGGGGCTGAAGCTTTCTTT. It codes for CSVETRTGAEAFF.

This rearrangement joins TRBV28 to TRBJ1-2; TRBD1 aligns across 9 bases. V lost 1 base and J lost 7; bases outside the gene matches: 7. The CDR3 sequence is 15 residues long. Germline V gives CDR1 MDHEN, CDR2 SYDVKM. In DNA form, the CDR3 reads TGTGCCAGCAGTTTATCAGGACAGGGGTTCCGTGGCTACACCTTC. It yields the protein CASSLSGQGFRGYTF.

V usage is TRBV5-1 and J usage is TRBJ2-7; 13 bases are a match to TRBD2. Losses at the gene ends were 2 bases for V and 1 base for J; bases not matched to a gene: 9. CDR3 length equals 18 residues. CDR1 is SGHRS and CDR2 is YFSETQ in the germline V gene. Written as DNA, the CDR3 is TGCGCCAGCAGCTTCAGGTGGACTAGCGGGGGTAGGTCCTACGAGCAGTACTTC. This sequence encodes CASSFRWTSGGRSYEQYF.

The chain uses TRBV2 and TRBJ2-7, with TRBD1 matching 7 bases. Germline lookup yields CDR1 SNHLY and CDR2 FYNNEI. This CDR3 contains 13 residues. Unmatched junction bases numbered 9, after V lost 6 bases and J lost 7 bases. For the CDR3, the DNA is TGTGCCAGCAGACAGGGGAACGTTGGGGAGCAGTACTTC. Amino acid sequence: CASRQGNVGEQYF.

The gene calls are TRBV30 and TRBJ1-1, with 7 bases lining up with TRBD1. Germline V gene lookup returns CDR1 GTSNPN and CDR2 SVGIG (reference sequence). The trim removed 0 bases at V and 1 base at J, leaving 2 bases unmatched. The CDR3 sequence is 14 residues long. CDR3 sequence: CAWSVKGANTEAFF. CDR3 coding DNA: TGTGCCTGGAGTGTCAAGGGGGCGAACACTGAAGCTTTCTTT.